This T cell receptor (delta chain) originates from a study of gamma-delta T cells after stem cell transplantation. TCRdb repeated clone calling on the RT-PCR reads with CATT. Here the sample spans about 1,300 delta-chain clones, roughly 2.5% being singletons. In germline, CDR1 is GEAIGNYY, CDR2 EKD. The V gene lost 0 bases and the J gene lost 1 base, with 15 bases spanning the gap. The CDR3 is 19 amino acids. As for this clone: TCRdb's protein for this DNA is that of a much larger clone and differs from the translation at residue 6, likely a read error; the protein shown is the DNA translation.

This clonotype was sampled from a human donor. It is not recorded whose cells these are; they may come from a transplant donor. The sequenced sample consisted of gamma-delta T cells. V is TRDV2 and J is TRDJ3; D is possibly TRDD3 (6 bases). The CDR3 DNA reads as TGTGCCTGTGACACCAGAGGATATGGGGGTTCCTGGGACACCCGACAGATGTTTTTC. Translating it yields CACDTRGYGGSWDTRQMFF.